This T cell receptor beta chain comes out of a study of blood T cell repertoires in COVID-19. Study-level background: Sites in the United States, Italy and Spain provided acute and convalescent COVID-19 samples.

The length of the CDR3 is 15 residues. V trimming: 0 bases; J trimming: 4 bases; junction bases outside the gene matches: 2. Germline CDR1 is KGHSH and CDR2 is LQKENI. The method was immunoSEQ multiplex PCR; TCRdb's version includes in-frame clones alone and lacks a portion of them. The sample lists over 150,000 clones, approximately 84% occurring once. The receptor comes from a human donor with acute or convalescent COVID-19. The donor label of this sample is uncertain. Sequencing was done on a sample of peripheral blood. The gene calls are TRBV18 and TRBJ2-5; the match to TRBD2 covers 10 bases. The CDR3 DNA is TGTGCCAGCTCACCACCGGGACTAGCGAGAGAGACCCAGTACTTC. Amino acids: CASSPPGLARETQYF.